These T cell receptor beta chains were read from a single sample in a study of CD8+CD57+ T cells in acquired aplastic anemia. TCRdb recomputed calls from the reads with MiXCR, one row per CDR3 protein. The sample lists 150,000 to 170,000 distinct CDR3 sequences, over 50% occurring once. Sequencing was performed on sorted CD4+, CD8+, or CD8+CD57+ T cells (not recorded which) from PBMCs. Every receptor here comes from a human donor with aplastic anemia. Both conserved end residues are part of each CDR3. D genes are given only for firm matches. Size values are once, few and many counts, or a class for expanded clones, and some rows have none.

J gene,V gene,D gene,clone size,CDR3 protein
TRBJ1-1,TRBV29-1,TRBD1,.,CSAGTGVSFF
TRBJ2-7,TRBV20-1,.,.,CSASRRGRNTYEQYF
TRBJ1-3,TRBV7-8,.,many,CASSLSVSGNTIYF
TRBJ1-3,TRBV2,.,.,CASSESPAGNAIYF
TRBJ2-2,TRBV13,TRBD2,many,CASSLLPSGGTGELFF
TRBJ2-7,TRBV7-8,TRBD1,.,CASSLAGTGSYEQYF
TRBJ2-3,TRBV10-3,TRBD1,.,CATVDRGYTDTQYF
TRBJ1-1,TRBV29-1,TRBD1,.,CSVSDRGLTEAFF
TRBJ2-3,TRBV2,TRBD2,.,CASSEAGLAGVQYF
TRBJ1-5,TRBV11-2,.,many,CASSLDPRGHQPQHF
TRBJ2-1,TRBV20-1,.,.,CSASLTGNEQFF